This is a list of T cell receptor beta chains from one sample in a study of beta chain features in type 1 diabetes. The assay was immunoSEQ multiplex PCR, and TCRdb's table has in-frame clones only and misses some. The sample lists hundreds of thousands of clones, 13% occurring once. Specimen: naive CD4+ T cells from blood. Receptor source: a man between 18 and 29 years old with type 1 diabetes. CDR3s include the opening cysteine and the closing phenylalanine or tryptophan. D genes are given only for firm matches. The size field is filled for only some rows; it gives once, few, many or a size class.

J | V | size | D | CDR3 | DNA
TRBJ2-5 | TRBV30 | NA | TRBD1 | CAWSVLRQGAVETQYF | TGTGCCTGGAGTGTCTTGAGGCAGGGGGCCGTGGAGACCCAGTACTTC
TRBJ2-7 | TRBV7-3 | NA | NA | CASSLGGPDEQYF | TGTGCCAGCAGCCTGGGGGGCCCTGACGAGCAGTACTTC
TRBJ2-3 | TRBV2 | few | TRBD1 | CASSARQGAEDTQYF | TGTGCCAGCAGCGCCAGACAGGGGGCGGAAGATACGCAGTATTTT
TRBJ1-2 | TRBV29-1 | NA | NA | CSAWVDGYTF | TGCAGCGCCTGGGTCGATGGCTACACCTTC
TRBJ2-7 | TRBV6-1 | NA | NA | CASSEYRQYF | TGTGCCAGCAGTGAATATAGGCAGTACTTC
TRBJ2-3 | TRBV19 | few | NA | CASGSEPSWVDTQYF | TGTGCCAGCGGGTCGGAGCCCTCTTGGGTTGATACGCAGTATTTT
TRBJ2-3 | TRBV21-1 | few | NA | CASSKVAGPADTQYF | TGTGCCAGCAGCAAAGTTGCGGGTCCGGCAGATACGCAGTATTTT
TRBJ1-5 | TRBV5-6 | few | TRBD1 | CASSRDRSNQPQHF | TGTGCCAGCAGCCGGGACAGAAGCAATCAGCCCCAGCATTTT
TRBJ1-2 | TRBV14 | few | NA | CASSQDLESHNYGYTF | TGTGCCAGCAGCCAAGATCTGGAATCCCATAACTATGGCTACACCTTC
TRBJ2-7 | TRBV18 | NA | TRBD1 | CASSVGTGVTYEQYF | TGTGCCAGCTCAGTAGGGACAGGTGTTACCTACGAGCAGTACTTC
TRBJ1-5 | TRBV30 | NA | TRBD1 | CAWSVTGGMGQPQHF | TGTGCCTGGAGTGTCACAGGGGGGATGGGTCAGCCCCAGCATTTT
TRBJ2-1 | TRBV4-2 | few | NA | CASSQVSDSSSYNEQFF | TGTGCCAGCAGCCAAGTTTCGGACTCGAGCTCCTACAATGAGCAGTTCTTC
TRBJ2-5 | TRBV5-1 | NA | TRBD2 | CASSTLAGGQETQYF | TGCGCCAGCAGCACACTAGCGGGGGGCCAAGAGACCCAGTACTTC
TRBJ2-1 | TRBV30 | NA | NA | CAWSGVLEQFF | TGTGCCTGGAGTGGGGTTTTAGAGCAGTTCTTC
TRBJ2-3 | TRBV29-1 | NA | NA | CSVEDGLNTDTQYF | TGCAGCGTTGAAGATGGTCTGAACACAGATACGCAGTATTTT
TRBJ1-4 | TRBV30 | few | NA | CAWSFGPRGSTNEKLFF | TGTGCCTGGAGTTTTGGGCCCCGGGGGTCAACTAATGAAAAACTGTTTTTT
TRBJ2-1 | TRBV9 | few | TRBD2 | CASSVSGDYNEQFF | TGTGCCAGCAGCGTTAGCGGGGACTACAATGAGCAGTTCTTC
TRBJ2-3 | TRBV13 | few | NA | CASSLSGASDTQYF | TGTGCCAGCAGCTTATCAGGGGCTTCAGATACGCAGTATTTT
TRBJ2-7 | TRBV5-4 | few | TRBD2 | CASSLGLAESYEQYF | TGTGCCAGCAGCTTGGGACTAGCGGAGTCCTACGAGCAGTACTTC
TRBJ1-1 | TRBV4-1 | few | NA | CASSLPGAGPKPFHTEAFF | TGCGCCAGCAGCCTCCCGGGGGCAGGTCCTAAACCCTTCCACACTGAAGCTTTCTTT
TRBJ1-3 | TRBV28 | few | NA | CASSTLQGNTIYF | TGTGCCAGCAGTACCCTTCAAGGAAACACCATATATTTT
TRBJ1-5 | TRBV18 | few | TRBD1 | CASSPGTANQPQHF | TGTGCCAGCTCACCCGGGACAGCTAATCAGCCCCAGCATTTT
TRBJ2-7 | TRBV6-1 | NA | NA | CASSADSGEQYF | TGTGCCAGCAGTGCGGACAGTGGCGAGCAGTACTTC
TRBJ2-3 | TRBV10-2 | few | NA | CASKGEWGTDTQYF | TGCGCCAGCAAGGGGGAATGGGGCACAGATACGCAGTATTTT
TRBJ1-5 | TRBV6-6 | few | TRBD1 | CASSYSGGFNQPQHF | TGTGCCAGCAGTTACTCAGGGGGCTTCAATCAGCCCCAGCATTTT
TRBJ1-6 | TRBV7-2 | once | TRBD1 | CASSPTGFSSNSPLHF | TGTGCCAGCAGCCCGACAGGGTTTAGTAGTAATTCACCCCTCCACTTT
TRBJ2-2 | TRBV9 | few | NA | CASSPTTGNTGELFF | TGTGCCAGCAGCCCTACGACAGGGAACACCGGGGAGCTGTTTTTT
TRBJ1-4 | TRBV28 | few | NA | CASSLQANEKLFF | TGTGCCAGCAGTCTCCAGGCTAATGAAAAACTGTTTTTT
TRBJ2-3 | TRBV10-3 | NA | TRBD1 | CAISYAGTGNTDTQYF | TGTGCCATCAGTTATGCCGGGACAGGGAACACAGATACGCAGTATTTT
TRBJ2-6 | TRBV27 | few | TRBD1 | CASSSIGQGVAGANVLTF | TGTGCCAGCAGCTCTATCGGACAGGGAGTGGCTGGGGCCAACGTCCTGACTTTC
TRBJ2-1 | TRBV2 | NA | TRBD2 | CASSSRLASHEQFF | TGTGCCAGCAGTTCTCGACTAGCCTCGCATGAGCAGTTCTTC
TRBJ2-1 | TRBV5-1 | few | TRBD1 | CASGDRSYNEQFF | TGCGCCAGCGGGGACAGGTCCTACAATGAGCAGTTCTTC
TRBJ1-2 | TRBV29-1 | NA | NA | CSVQGTYGGYYGYTF | TGCAGCGTCCAAGGGACCTACGGGGGGTACTATGGCTACACCTTC
TRBJ2-3 | TRBV10-3 | NA | NA | CASYRGPGDTQYF | TGTGCCAGCTACAGGGGCCCGGGAGACACGCAGTATTTT
TRBJ2-5 | TRBV5-1 | NA | NA | CASSWGRSENQETQYF | TGCGCCAGCAGCTGGGGTCGGTCCGAAAACCAAGAGACCCAGTACTTC
TRBJ1-6 | TRBV4-1 | NA | TRBD1 | CASSQLDRGQSPLHF | TGCGCCAGCAGCCAATTGGACAGGGGGCAATCACCCCTCCACTTT
TRBJ2-5 | TRBV28 | NA | TRBD2 | CASSYGAGSLGETQYF | TGTGCCAGCAGTTATGGAGCGGGGTCCCTAGGCGAGACCCAGTACTTC
TRBJ1-4 | TRBV30 | few | NA | CAWSPMTANEKLFF | TGTGCCTGGAGCCCTATGACAGCTAATGAAAAACTGTTTTTT
TRBJ2-3 | TRBV5-1 | NA | TRBD2 | CASSLPSGAGDTQYF | TGCGCCAGCAGCTTACCTAGCGGGGCGGGGGATACGCAGTATTTT
TRBJ1-5 | TRBV7-2 | NA | NA | CASSLGGAGNQPQHF | TGTGCCAGCAGCTTAGGGGGGGCAGGAAATCAGCCCCAGCATTTT
TRBJ2-2 | TRBV5-1 | few | NA | CASRHPFSTGELFF | TGCGCCAGCAGACATCCCTTCAGCACCGGGGAGCTGTTTTTT
TRBJ1-4 | TRBV29-1 | NA | NA | CSVDQGPDNEKLFF | TGCAGCGTTGACCAGGGCCCTGATAATGAAAAACTGTTTTTT
TRBJ2-2 | TRBV30 | NA | TRBD1 | CAWSRQGPGELFF | TGTGCCTGGAGTCGACAGGGCCCGGGGGAGCTGTTTTTT
TRBJ2-1 | TRBV13 | NA | NA | CATPQDEQFF | TGTGCCACCCCGCAGGATGAGCAGTTCTTC
TRBJ1-1 | TRBV6-6 | few | NA | CASSLQFSNTEAFF | TGTGCCAGCAGCTTACAGTTTTCAAACACTGAAGCTTTCTTT
TRBJ2-1 | TRBV5-1 | few | TRBD1 | CASSLDREPYNEQFF | TGCGCCAGCAGCCTGGACAGGGAGCCCTACAATGAGCAGTTCTTC